The 3 T cell receptor beta chains below come from one sample, sequenced in a study of immune evolution from preneoplasia to lung adenocarcinoma. TCRdb's table, derived via immunoSEQ multiplex PCR, lists solely in-frame clones and lacks some. The table includes some 10,000 clones, 79% detected once. The sequencing sample was made of FFPE minimally invasive lung adenocarcinoma tissue. The receptors stem from a donor older than 65 with lung adenocarcinoma.

The gene calls are TRBV5-1 and TRBJ2-7; D ambiguous. Between the trimmed V and J ends, which lost 4 bases and 6 bases, there was a span of 14 bases. Germline loops: CDR1 SGHRS, CDR2 YFSETQ. This CDR3 contains 13 residues. CDR3 coding DNA: TGCGCCAGCAGCGTAACAGTAGCCTCCGAGCAGTACTTC. It encodes CASSVTVASEQYF.

V usage is TRBV4-1 and J usage is TRBJ2-5; 10 nucleotides line up with TRBD2. The germline gives CDR1 MGHRA, CDR2 YSYEKL. V gave up 0 bases and J gave up 0 bases; unmatched junction bases: 13. This CDR3 has 20 residues. CDR3 region: CASSQESRLAGAPYQETQYF. The CDR3 DNA sequence: TGCGCCAGCAGCCAAGAAAGTAGGCTAGCGGGAGCCCCTTACCAAGAGACCCAGTACTTC.

The genes are TRBV25-1 and TRBJ2-6; D is unclear. This CDR3 comprises 15 residues. Germline V gene lookup returns CDR1 MGHDK and CDR2 SYGVNS. With 2 bases removed from V and 9 bases from J, the gap between germline ends came to 14 bases. The CDR3 loop reads CASSEHARGVNVLTF. CDR3 bases: TGTGCCAGCAGTGAACACGCCAGAGGAGTCAACGTCCTGACTTTC.